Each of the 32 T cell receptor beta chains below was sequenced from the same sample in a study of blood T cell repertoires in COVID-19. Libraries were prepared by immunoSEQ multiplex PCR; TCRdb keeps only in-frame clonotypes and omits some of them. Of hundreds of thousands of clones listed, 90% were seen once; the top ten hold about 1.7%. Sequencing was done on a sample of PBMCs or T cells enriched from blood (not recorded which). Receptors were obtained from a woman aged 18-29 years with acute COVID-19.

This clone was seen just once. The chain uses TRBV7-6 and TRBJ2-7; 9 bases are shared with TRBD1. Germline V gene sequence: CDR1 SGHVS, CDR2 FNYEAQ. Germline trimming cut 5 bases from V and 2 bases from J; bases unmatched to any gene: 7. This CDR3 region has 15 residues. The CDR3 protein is CASSPGTGSPYEQYF. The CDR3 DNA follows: TGTGCCAGCAGCCCCGGGACAGGGTCCCCCTACGAGCAGTACTTC.

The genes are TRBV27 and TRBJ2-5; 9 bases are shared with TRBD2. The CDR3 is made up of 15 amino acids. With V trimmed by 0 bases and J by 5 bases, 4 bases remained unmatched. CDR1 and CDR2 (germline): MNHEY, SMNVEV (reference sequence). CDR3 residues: CASSLSRSGGETQYF. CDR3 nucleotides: TGTGCCAGCAGTTTATCGAGGAGCGGGGGGGAGACCCAGTACTTC.

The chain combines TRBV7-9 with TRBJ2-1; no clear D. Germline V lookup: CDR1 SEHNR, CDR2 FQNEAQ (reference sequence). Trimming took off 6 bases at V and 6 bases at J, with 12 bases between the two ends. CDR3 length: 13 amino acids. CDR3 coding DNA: TGTGCCAGCAGTCCTGACTGGCGCAATGAGCAGTTCTTC. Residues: CASSPDWRNEQFF.

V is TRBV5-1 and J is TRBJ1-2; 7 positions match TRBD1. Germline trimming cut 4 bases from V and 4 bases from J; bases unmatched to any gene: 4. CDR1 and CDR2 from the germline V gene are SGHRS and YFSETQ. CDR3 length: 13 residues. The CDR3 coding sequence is TGCGCCAGCAGCCCGACAGGGACCTATGGCTACACCTTC. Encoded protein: CASSPTGTYGYTF. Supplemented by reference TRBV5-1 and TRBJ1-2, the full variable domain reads KAGVTQTPRYLIKTRGQQVTLSCSPISGHRSVSWYQQTPGQGLQFLFEYFSETQRNKGNFPGRFSGRQFSNSRSEMNVSTLELGDSALYLCASSPTGTYGYTFGSGTRLTVV.

The CDR3 nucleotides are TGTGCCAGCCACCATTCCCTGGAGGGCGGGGAGCTGTTTTTT. Translating gives CASHHSLEGGELFF. The rearrangement links TRBV11-2 to TRBJ2-2; maybe TRBD2 (6 bases). V lost 8 bases to trimming and J lost 7 bases, with 17 bases between them. The CDR3 loop spans 14 amino acids. Germline V gene lookup returns CDR1 SGHAT and CDR2 FQNNGV.

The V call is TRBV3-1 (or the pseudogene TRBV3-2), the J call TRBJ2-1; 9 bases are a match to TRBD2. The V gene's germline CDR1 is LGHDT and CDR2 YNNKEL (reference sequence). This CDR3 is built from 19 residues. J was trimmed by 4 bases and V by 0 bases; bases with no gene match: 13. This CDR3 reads CASSQESQRWTSEYNEQFF. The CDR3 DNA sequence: TGTGCCAGCAGCCAAGAATCACAAAGATGGACTAGCGAGTACAATGAGCAGTTCTTC.

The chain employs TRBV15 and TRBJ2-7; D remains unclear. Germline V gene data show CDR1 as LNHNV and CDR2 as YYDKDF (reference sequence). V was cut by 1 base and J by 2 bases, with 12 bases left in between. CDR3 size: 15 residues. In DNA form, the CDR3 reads TGTGCCACCAGCAGAGGATTCGGTAGTCCCTACGAGCAGTACTTC. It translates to CATSRGFGSPYEQYF. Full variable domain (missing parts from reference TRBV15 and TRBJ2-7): DAMVIQNPRYQVTQFGKPVTLSCSQTLNHNVMYWYQQKSSQAPKLLFHYYDKDFNNEADTPDNFQSRRPNTSFCFLDIRSPGLGDTAMYLCATSRGFGSPYEQYFGPGTRLTVT.

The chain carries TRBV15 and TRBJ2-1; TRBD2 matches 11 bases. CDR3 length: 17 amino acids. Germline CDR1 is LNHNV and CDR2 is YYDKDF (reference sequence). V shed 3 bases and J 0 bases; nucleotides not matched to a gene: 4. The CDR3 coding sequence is TGTGCCACCAGCAGGATTCTAGCGGGAGGCTCCTACAATGAGCAGTTCTTC. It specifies CATSRILAGGSYNEQFF.

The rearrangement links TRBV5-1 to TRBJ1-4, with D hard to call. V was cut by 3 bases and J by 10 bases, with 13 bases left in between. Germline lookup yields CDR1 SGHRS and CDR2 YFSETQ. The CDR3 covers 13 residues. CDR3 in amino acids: CASSSQPSGKLFF. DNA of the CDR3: TGCGCCAGCAGCTCCCAACCCTCGGGAAAACTGTTTTTT.

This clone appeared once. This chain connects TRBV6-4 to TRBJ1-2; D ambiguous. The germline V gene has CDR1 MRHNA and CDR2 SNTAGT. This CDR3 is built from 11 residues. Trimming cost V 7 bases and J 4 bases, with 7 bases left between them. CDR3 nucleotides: TGTGCCAGCATCCAGATCTATGGCTACACCTTC. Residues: CASIQIYGYTF.

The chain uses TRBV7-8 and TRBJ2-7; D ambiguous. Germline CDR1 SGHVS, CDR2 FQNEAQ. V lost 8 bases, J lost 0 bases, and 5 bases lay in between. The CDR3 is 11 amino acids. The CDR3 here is CASGSSYEQYF. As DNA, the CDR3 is TGTGCCAGCGGCAGCTCCTACGAGCAGTACTTC.

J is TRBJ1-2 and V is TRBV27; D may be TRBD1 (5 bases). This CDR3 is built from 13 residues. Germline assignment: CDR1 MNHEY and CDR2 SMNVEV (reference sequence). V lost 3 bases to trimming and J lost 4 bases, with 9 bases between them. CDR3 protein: CASSFGGPYGYTF. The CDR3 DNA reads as TGTGCCAGCAGTTTCGGGGGTCCCTATGGCTACACCTTC.

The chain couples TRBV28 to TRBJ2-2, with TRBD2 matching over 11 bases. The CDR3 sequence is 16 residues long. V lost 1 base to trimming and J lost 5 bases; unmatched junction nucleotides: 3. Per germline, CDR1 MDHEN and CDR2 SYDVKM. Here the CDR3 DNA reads TGTGCCAGCAGTTTATTTCCTAGCGGGAGGACCGGGGAGCTGTTTTTT. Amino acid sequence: CASSLFPSGRTGELFF.

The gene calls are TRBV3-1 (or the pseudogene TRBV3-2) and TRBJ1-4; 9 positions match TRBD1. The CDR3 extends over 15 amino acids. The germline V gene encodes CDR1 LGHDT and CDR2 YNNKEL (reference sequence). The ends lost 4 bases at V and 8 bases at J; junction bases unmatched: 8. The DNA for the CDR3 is TGTGCCAGCAGCCGCCCCGGGACAGGGCGCGAAAAACTGTTTTTT. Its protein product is CASSRPGTGREKLFF.

DNA for the CDR3: TGTGCCAGCAGCCTTGGGACAGAGGCCTACGAGCAGTACTTC. Its protein is CASSLGTEAYEQYF. The V gene is TRBV11-3, the J gene TRBJ2-7; 7 nucleotides agree with TRBD1. The CDR3 is 14 residues long. Germline values: CDR1 SGHNT, CDR2 YENEEA. Trimming took 5 bases from V and 2 from J; bases not matched to a gene: 6.

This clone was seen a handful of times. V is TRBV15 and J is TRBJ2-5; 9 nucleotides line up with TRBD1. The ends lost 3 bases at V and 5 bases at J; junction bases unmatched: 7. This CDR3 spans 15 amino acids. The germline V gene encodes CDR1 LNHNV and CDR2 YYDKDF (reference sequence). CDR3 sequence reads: CATSRALDRGETQYF. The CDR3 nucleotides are TGTGCCACCAGCAGGGCGCTCGACAGGGGGGAGACCCAGTACTTC. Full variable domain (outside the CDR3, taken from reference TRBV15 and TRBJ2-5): DAMVIQNPRYQVTQFGKPVTLSCSQTLNHNVMYWYQQKSSQAPKLLFHYYDKDFNNEADTPDNFQSRRPNTSFCFLDIRSPGLGDTAMYLCATSRALDRGETQYFGPGTRLLVL.

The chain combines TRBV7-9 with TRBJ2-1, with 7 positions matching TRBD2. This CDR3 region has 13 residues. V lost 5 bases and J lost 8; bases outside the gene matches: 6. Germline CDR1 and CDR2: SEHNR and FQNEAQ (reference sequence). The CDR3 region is CASSPRTSYEQFF. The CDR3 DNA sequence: TGTGCCAGCAGCCCACGGACTAGTTATGAGCAGTTCTTC. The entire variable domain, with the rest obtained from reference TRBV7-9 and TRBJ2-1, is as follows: DTGVSQNPRHKITKRGQNVTFRCDPISEHNRLYWYRQTLGQGPEFLTYFQNEAQLEKSRLLSDRFSAERPKGSFSTLEIQRTEQGDSAMYLCASSPRTSYEQFFGPGTRLTVL.

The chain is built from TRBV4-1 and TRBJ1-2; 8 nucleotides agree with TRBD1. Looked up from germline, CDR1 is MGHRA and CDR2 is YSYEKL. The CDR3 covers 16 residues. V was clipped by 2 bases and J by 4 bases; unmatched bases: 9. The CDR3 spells CASSQKVTGAVYGYTF. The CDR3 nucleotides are TGCGCCAGCAGCCAAAAGGTGACAGGGGCCGTCTATGGCTACACCTTC.

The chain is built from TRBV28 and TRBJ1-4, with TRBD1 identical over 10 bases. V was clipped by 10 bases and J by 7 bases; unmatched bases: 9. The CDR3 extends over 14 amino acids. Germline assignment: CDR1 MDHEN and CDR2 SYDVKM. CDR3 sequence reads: CAIGGQGRVEKLFF. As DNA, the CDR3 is TGTGCCATCGGGGGACAGGGGAGGGTTGAAAAACTGTTTTTT.

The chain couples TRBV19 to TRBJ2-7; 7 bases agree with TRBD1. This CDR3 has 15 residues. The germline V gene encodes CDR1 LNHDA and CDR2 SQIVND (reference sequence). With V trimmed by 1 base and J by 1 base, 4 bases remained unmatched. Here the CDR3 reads CASSIGGGLSYEQYF. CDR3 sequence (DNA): TGTGCCAGTAGTATAGGAGGGGGCCTATCCTACGAGCAGTACTTC.

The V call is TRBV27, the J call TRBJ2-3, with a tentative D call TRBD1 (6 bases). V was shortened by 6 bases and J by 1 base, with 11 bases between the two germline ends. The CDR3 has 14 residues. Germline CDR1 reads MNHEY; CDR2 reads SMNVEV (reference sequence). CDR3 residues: CASSHRDGTDTQYF. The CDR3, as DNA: TGTGCCAGCAGCCACAGGGATGGCACAGATACGCAGTATTTT.

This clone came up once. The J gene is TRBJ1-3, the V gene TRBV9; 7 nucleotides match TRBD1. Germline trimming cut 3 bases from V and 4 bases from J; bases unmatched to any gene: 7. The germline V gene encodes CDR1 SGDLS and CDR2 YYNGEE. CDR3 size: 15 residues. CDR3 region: CASSAETGRGNTIYF. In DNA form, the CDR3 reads TGTGCCAGCAGCGCAGAGACAGGGAGGGGAAACACCATATATTTT.

The chain's CDR3 is CAWSPGQGAYGYTF. The CDR3 DNA sequence: TGTGCCTGGAGTCCGGGACAGGGGGCCTATGGCTACACCTTC. The J gene is TRBJ1-2, the V gene TRBV30, with 12 bases aligning to TRBD1. V lost 2 bases, J lost 4 bases, and 2 bases stayed unmatched. The germline CDR1 and CDR2 sequences are GTSNPN and SVGIG (reference sequence). There are 14 residues in the CDR3.

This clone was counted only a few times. DNA of the CDR3: TGTGCCAGCAGCGCGGCGGGGACTAGCGCCGATACGCAGTATTTT. This sequence encodes CASSAAGTSADTQYF. This rearrangement joins TRBV9 to TRBJ2-3, with 10 bases that match TRBD2. Unmatched junction bases numbered 7, after V lost 3 bases and J lost 6 bases. Germline assignment: CDR1 SGDLS and CDR2 YYNGEE. This CDR3 spans 15 amino acids. Together with reference TRBV9 and TRBJ2-3, the CDR3 gives the full variable domain: DSGVTQTPKHLITATGQRVTLRCSPRSGDLSVYWYQQSLDQGLQFLIQYYNGEERAKGNILERFSAQQFPDLHSELNLSSLELGDSALYFCASSAAGTSADTQYFGPGTRLTVL.

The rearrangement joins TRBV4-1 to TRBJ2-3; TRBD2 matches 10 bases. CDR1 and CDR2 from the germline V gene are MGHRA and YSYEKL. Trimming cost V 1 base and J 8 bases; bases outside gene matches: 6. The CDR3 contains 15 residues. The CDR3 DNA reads TGCGCCAGCAGCCAAGGGCCCAGCGGGAGGGGTACGCAGTATTTT. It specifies CASSQGPSGRGTQYF.

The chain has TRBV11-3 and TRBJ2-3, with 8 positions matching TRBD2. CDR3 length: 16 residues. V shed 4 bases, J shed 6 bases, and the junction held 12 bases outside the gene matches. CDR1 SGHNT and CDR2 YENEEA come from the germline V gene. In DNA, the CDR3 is TGTGCCAGCAGCTCCAGAACGCGCGGGAGGTTGGATACGCAGTATTTT. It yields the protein CASSSRTRGRLDTQYF.

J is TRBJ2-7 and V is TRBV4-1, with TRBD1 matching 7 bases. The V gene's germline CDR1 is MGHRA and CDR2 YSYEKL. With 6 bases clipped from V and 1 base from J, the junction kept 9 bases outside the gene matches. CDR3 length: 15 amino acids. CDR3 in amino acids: CASSTNRDSSYEQYF. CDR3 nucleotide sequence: TGCGCCAGCAGTACTAACCGGGACAGTTCCTACGAGCAGTACTTC.

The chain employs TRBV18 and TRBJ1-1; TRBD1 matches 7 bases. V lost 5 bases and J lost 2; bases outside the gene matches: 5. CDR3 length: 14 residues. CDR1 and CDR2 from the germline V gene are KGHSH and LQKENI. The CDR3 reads CASSENRGNTEAFF. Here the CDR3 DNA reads TGTGCCAGCTCAGAAAACAGGGGCAACACTGAAGCTTTCTTT.

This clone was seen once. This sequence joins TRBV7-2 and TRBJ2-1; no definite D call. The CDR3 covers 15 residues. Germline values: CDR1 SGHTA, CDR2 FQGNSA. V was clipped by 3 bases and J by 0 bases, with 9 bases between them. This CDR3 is CASSFKLSSYNEQFF. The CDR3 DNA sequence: TGTGCCAGCAGCTTTAAACTGAGCTCCTACAATGAGCAGTTCTTC. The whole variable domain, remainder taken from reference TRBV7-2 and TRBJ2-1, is GAGVSQSPSNKVTEKGKDVELRCDPISGHTALYWYRQSLGQGLEFLIYFQGNSAPDKSGLPSDRFSAERTGGSVSTLTIQRTQQEDSAVYLCASSFKLSSYNEQFFGPGTRLTVL.

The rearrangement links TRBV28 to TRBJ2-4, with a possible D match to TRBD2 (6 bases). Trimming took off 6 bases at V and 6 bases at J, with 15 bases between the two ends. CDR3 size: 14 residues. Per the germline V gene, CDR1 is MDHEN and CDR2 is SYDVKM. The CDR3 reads CASRPPGEGNIQYF. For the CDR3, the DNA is TGTGCCAGCAGGCCTCCGGGAGAGGGAAACATTCAGTACTTC.

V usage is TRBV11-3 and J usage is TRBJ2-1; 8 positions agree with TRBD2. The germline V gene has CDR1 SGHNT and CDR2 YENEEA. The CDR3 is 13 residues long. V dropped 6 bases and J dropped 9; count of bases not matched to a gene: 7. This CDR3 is CASRSTSGSEQFF. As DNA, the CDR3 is TGTGCCAGCAGGTCGACCAGCGGGAGTGAGCAGTTCTTC.

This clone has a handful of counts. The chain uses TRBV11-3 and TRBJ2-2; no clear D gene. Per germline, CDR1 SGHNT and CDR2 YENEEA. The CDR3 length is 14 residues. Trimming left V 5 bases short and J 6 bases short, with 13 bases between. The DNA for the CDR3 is TGTGCCAGCAGCCTTCGACAATCACCCGGGGAGCTGTTTTTT. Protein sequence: CASSLRQSPGELFF.